This TCR beta chain was sequenced for a study of PD-L1 blockade in urothelial cancer. There are 14 residues in the CDR3. The V segment lost 5 bases and the J segment 5 bases; nucleotides outside the gene matches: 7. The V gene's germline CDR1 is LNHDA and CDR2 SQIVND (reference sequence). Assay used: immunoSEQ multiplex PCR; TCRdb lists only in-frame clones, some missing. The sample lists tens of thousands of clones; about 80% were seen once. Concerning this clone: This sample includes further DNA sequences coding for the same CDR3.

The chain links TRBV19 to TRBJ2-5; 8 bases match TRBD1. The sample was PBMCs, taken around atezolizumab (anti-PD-L1) treatment. The source of this sequence is a man between 65 and 79 years old with urothelial cancer. DNA of the CDR3: TGTGCCAGTAGTCCCGGAACAGGGGGGGAGACCCAGTACTTC. Translated, it gives CASSPGTGGETQYF.